This T cell receptor beta chain was obtained from a study of long-term antiretroviral therapy in people with HIV. Trimming at V came to 0 bases and at J to 7 bases, leaving 2 bases not matched to a gene. This CDR3 is 14 amino acids long. Looked up from germline, CDR1 is MDHEN and CDR2 is SYDVKM. This was the immunoSEQ v3.0 assay at survey level. Generated by immunoSEQ multiplex PCR, the TCRdb table keeps only in-frame clones and is missing some. The data contain under 25,000 clones, around 87% of them singletons. The sample was unsorted PBMCs, taken about 2.7 years after starting antiretroviral therapy. The receptor was isolated from a woman between 50 and 59 years old with HIV. The chain links TRBV28 to TRBJ2-1, with 8 nucleotides matching TRBD1. Written as DNA, the CDR3 is TGTGCCAGCAGTTTATGGGACAGGGTAAATGAGCAGTTCTTC. Its translation: CASSLWDRVNEQFF.